A selection of T cell receptor beta chains follows, all from one sample in a study of shared clonotypes between healthy human individuals. Some clones are missing from TCRdb's copy, which holds only in-frame ones; the method was immunoSEQ multiplex PCR. The table shows under 2,000,000 clones, with about 95% occurring only once. The sequenced sample was naive CD8+ T cells sorted from blood. The receptors shown here come from a man aged 18 to 35 in good health. Both conserved end residues are part of each CDR3. Each record gives: D gene, V gene, clone size, J gene, CDR3 DNA, CDR3 protein. A D gene is named only where the DNA matches it firmly. Clone size is stated in some rows and not others, as once, few, many or a class when expanded.

D: .
V: TRBV28
size: .
J: TRBJ2-7
DNA: TGTGCCAGCAGTTTATGGGGATACGAGCAGTACTTC
CDR3: CASSLWGYEQYF

D: .
V: TRBV5-1
size: .
J: TRBJ1-1
DNA: TGCGCCAGCAGGTGGGGGTTGAACACTGAAGCTTTCTTT
CDR3: CASRWGLNTEAFF

D: TRBD1
V: TRBV28
size: .
J: TRBJ2-7
DNA: TGTGCCAGCAGTTTATGGGGACAGGGGTGGGAGCAGTACTTC
CDR3: CASSLWGQGWEQYF

D: .
V: TRBV27
size: .
J: TRBJ2-5
DNA: TGTGCCAGCAGTCCTTTGGGCAGGGGTGGGCAAGAGACCCAGTACTTC
CDR3: CASSPLGRGGQETQYF

D: .
V: TRBV29-1
size: .
J: TRBJ2-5
DNA: TGCAGCGTTGATGGAGGGGAAGAGACCCAGTACTTC
CDR3: CSVDGGEETQYF

D: .
V: TRBV6-6
size: .
J: TRBJ1-3
DNA: TGTGCCAGCAGTTACGGGCAGATGGGAAACACCATATATTTT
CDR3: CASSYGQMGNTIYF

D: .
V: TRBV19
size: .
J: TRBJ1-5
DNA: TGTGCCAGCCCCGAACTACCCATTTTTAGCAATCAGCCCCAGCATTTT
CDR3: CASPELPIFSNQPQHF

D: .
V: TRBV27
size: .
J: TRBJ2-7
DNA: TGTGCCAGCAGTTTATCGATGGGGGACGAGCAGTACTTC
CDR3: CASSLSMGDEQYF

D: .
V: TRBV4-1
size: .
J: TRBJ2-7
DNA: TGCGCCAGCAGCCCCAGGGCCGATGCCTACGAGCAGTACTTC
CDR3: CASSPRADAYEQYF

D: TRBD1
V: TRBV4-1
size: .
J: TRBJ1-5
DNA: TGCGCCAGCAGCCAACCCAGGGGGCCCTCGCTTCAGCCCCAGCATTTT
CDR3: CASSQPRGPSLQPQHF

D: TRBD2
V: TRBV7-2
size: .
J: TRBJ2-1
DNA: TGTGCCAGCAGCTTACGTAGCGGGGATCCCAATGAGCAGTTCTTC
CDR3: CASSLRSGDPNEQFF

D: TRBD2
V: TRBV6-5
size: .
J: TRBJ2-1
DNA: TGTGCCAGCAGTTTGACTAGCGGGAGAGTTTACAATGAGCAGTTCTTC
CDR3: CASSLTSGRVYNEQFF

D: TRBD1
V: TRBV15
size: .
J: TRBJ2-3
DNA: TGTGCCACCAGCAACCGGGACAGCCTTAGCACAGATACGCAGTATTTT
CDR3: CATSNRDSLSTDTQYF

D: .
V: TRBV30
size: .
J: TRBJ2-2
DNA: TGTGCCTGGGGTGGCAAGGCCGGGGAGCTGTTTTTT
CDR3: CAWGGKAGELFF

D: .
V: TRBV27
size: .
J: TRBJ2-5
DNA: TGTGCCAGCCGCCCGGGTGAAACCCAAGAGACCCAGTACTTC
CDR3: CASRPGETQETQYF

D: .
V: TRBV5-6
size: .
J: TRBJ2-2
DNA: TGTGCCAGCAGCTTGGCCGGCGGGGAGCTGTTTTTT
CDR3: CASSLAGGELFF

D: .
V: TRBV9
size: once
J: TRBJ2-3
DNA: TGTGCCAGCAGCGTAGAGGATGATACGCAGTATTTT
CDR3: CASSVEDDTQYF

D: TRBD2
V: TRBV6-5
size: .
J: TRBJ2-7
DNA: TGTGCCAGCAGTTACGGGACTAGCGGTACCTACGAGCAGTACTTC
CDR3: CASSYGTSGTYEQYF

D: TRBD1
V: TRBV7-9
size: .
J: TRBJ2-3
DNA: TGTGCCAGCAGCCCAGGGACAGGGCGCACAGATACGCAGTATTTT
CDR3: CASSPGTGRTDTQYF

D: .
V: TRBV6-5
size: .
J: TRBJ1-2
DNA: TGTGCCAGCAGTCCCACACAGGGTGGCTATGGCTACACCTTC
CDR3: CASSPTQGGYGYTF

D: .
V: TRBV9
size: .
J: TRBJ2-5
DNA: TGTGCCAGCAGCGTAGGAGGGTGGGGGGCACAAGAGACCCAGTACTTC
CDR3: CASSVGGWGAQETQYF

D: TRBD1
V: TRBV5-1
size: .
J: TRBJ2-1
DNA: TGCGCCAGCAGCTCACAGGGACAGGGGGCAAGGGATGAGCAGTTCTTC
CDR3: CASSSQGQGARDEQFF

D: TRBD1
V: TRBV10-2
size: .
J: TRBJ2-7
DNA: TGCGCCAGCTTACTATACACCGGGACAGGGGTCCACGAGCAGTACTTC
CDR3: CASLLYTGTGVHEQYF

D: .
V: TRBV28
size: .
J: TRBJ2-7
DNA: TGTGCCAGCAGTTTTGGTCAGGGCTACGAGCAGTACTTC
CDR3: CASSFGQGYEQYF

D: TRBD1
V: TRBV27
size: .
J: TRBJ2-7
DNA: TGTGCCAGCAGTTTAGGACAGGGAATCTCCTACGAGCAGTACTTC
CDR3: CASSLGQGISYEQYF

D: TRBD2
V: TRBV4-3
size: .
J: TRBJ2-1
DNA: TGCGCCAGCAGCCAAGATGGGGGACTAGCTGGGTACAATGAGCAGTTCTTC
CDR3: CASSQDGGLAGYNEQFF

D: .
V: TRBV30
size: once
J: TRBJ2-3
DNA: TGTGCCTGGACCCCAGTCGGGGCCCGCCTTGATACGCAGTATTTT
CDR3: CAWTPVGARLDTQYF

D: .
V: TRBV29-1
size: .
J: TRBJ1-2
DNA: TGCAGCGTTGAACGGACAGACTATGGCTACACCTTC
CDR3: CSVERTDYGYTF

D: TRBD2
V: TRBV15
size: .
J: TRBJ2-2
DNA: TGTGCCACCAGCAGACGGAGCGGGGATGCGAACACCGGGGAGCTGTTTTTT
CDR3: CATSRRSGDANTGELFF

D: .
V: TRBV14
size: .
J: TRBJ1-6
DNA: TGTGCCAGCAGCCAAGAAGTACACCCAGGACCCCTCCACTTT
CDR3: CASSQEVHPGPLHF

D: .
V: TRBV9
size: .
J: TRBJ1-2
DNA: TGTGCCAGCAGCCAACTGGGGGGCTATGGCTACACCTTC
CDR3: CASSQLGGYGYTF

D: .
V: TRBV30
size: once
J: TRBJ2-7
DNA: TGTGCCTGGAGTGTAAGTCAAACCTACGAGCAGTACTTC
CDR3: CAWSVSQTYEQYF

D: TRBD1
V: TRBV7-9
size: once
J: TRBJ2-7
DNA: TGTGCCAGCAGCTTTGGGACAGGGTTCGAGCAGTACTTC
CDR3: CASSFGTGFEQYF

D: .
V: TRBV27
size: .
J: TRBJ2-7
DNA: TGTGCCAGCAGTTCTCCAGGGCCTTGGGTGTACTTC
CDR3: CASSSPGPWVYF

D: .
V: TRBV10-3
size: .
J: TRBJ2-5
DNA: TGTGCCATCAGTGAGTCGGAGAGCTTCCAAGAGACCCAGTACTTC
CDR3: CAISESESFQETQYF

D: TRBD1
V: TRBV2
size: .
J: TRBJ1-5
DNA: TGTGCCAGCAGCCCGGGACAGGGTTATCAGCCCCAGCATTTT
CDR3: CASSPGQGYQPQHF

D: .
V: TRBV13
size: .
J: TRBJ1-5
DNA: TGTGCCAGCAGCTGGGGAGGCAATCAGCCCCAGCATTTT
CDR3: CASSWGGNQPQHF

D: TRBD2
V: TRBV5-6
size: .
J: TRBJ2-1
DNA: TGTGCCAGCAGCTTGGCACTAGCGGGGGGGTGGAATGAGCAGTTCTTC
CDR3: CASSLALAGGWNEQFF

D: .
V: TRBV9
size: .
J: TRBJ2-7
DNA: TGTGCCAGCAGCGTAGGAACACAGTCCTACGAGCAGTACTTC
CDR3: CASSVGTQSYEQYF

D: .
V: TRBV4-1
size: .
J: TRBJ2-1
DNA: TGCGCCAGCAGCCCTCCCCTACTTCACAATGAGCAGTTCTTC
CDR3: CASSPPLLHNEQFF

D: TRBD2
V: TRBV25-1
size: .
J: TRBJ2-5
DNA: TGTGCCAGCAGTGACTCGGGGGGGCGTGGGGAGACCCAGTACTTC
CDR3: CASSDSGGRGETQYF

D: TRBD1
V: TRBV9
size: .
J: TRBJ1-4
DNA: TGTGCCAGCAGCCGACAGGGAGTTAGTGAAAAACTGTTTTTT
CDR3: CASSRQGVSEKLFF

D: .
V: TRBV2
size: .
J: TRBJ1-5
DNA: TGTGCCAGCAGAAAAAACAGGGACAATCAGCCCCAGCATTTT
CDR3: CASRKNRDNQPQHF

D: TRBD2
V: TRBV4-2
size: .
J: TRBJ2-5
DNA: TGTGCCAGCAGCCCGGGACTAGCGTGGGAGACCCAGTACTTC
CDR3: CASSPGLAWETQYF

D: .
V: TRBV6-5
size: .
J: TRBJ1-1
DNA: TGTGCCAGCAGTCGCACAGGGAGCACTGAAGCTTTCTTT
CDR3: CASSRTGSTEAFF

D: TRBD2
V: TRBV5-6
size: .
J: TRBJ2-7
DNA: TGTGCCAGCAGCTTGGGCACGACTAGCGGGGGACCCCCCTACGAGCAGTACTTC
CDR3: CASSLGTTSGGPPYEQYF

D: .
V: TRBV2
size: .
J: TRBJ1-6
DNA: TGTGCCAGCAGTGAAGCGATGGAGACAAGGGATTCACCCCTCCACTTT
CDR3: CASSEAMETRDSPLHF

D: TRBD1
V: TRBV13
size: .
J: TRBJ2-2
DNA: TGTGCCAGCGAGCCAGGGGGCACCGGGGAGCTGTTTTTT
CDR3: CASEPGGTGELFF

D: .
V: TRBV5-4
size: .
J: TRBJ1-6
DNA: TGTGCCAGCAGCTCCGGCGGGGGGCTTAATTCACCCCTCCACTTT
CDR3: CASSSGGGLNSPLHF

D: .
V: TRBV4-1
size: .
J: TRBJ2-7
DNA: TGCGCCAGCGAGGACAGTGCGGGGGAGCAGTACTTC
CDR3: CASEDSAGEQYF

D: TRBD2
V: TRBV7-9
size: .
J: TRBJ2-7
DNA: TGTGCCAGCACCTGGGGGGGAGACCCCTACGAGCAGTACTTC
CDR3: CASTWGGDPYEQYF